This TCR beta chain appears in the sequencing data of a study of blood T cell repertoires in COVID-19. Study details: Donors in the United States, Italy and Spain gave samples during acute or convalescent COVID-19. In each case, the material was cDNA or gDNA derived from T cells, B-cell-depleted T cells, or PBMCs.

V lost 5 bases, J lost 6 bases, and 13 bases stayed unmatched. Germline CDR1 reads MNHNY; CDR2 reads SVGAGI (reference sequence). The CDR3 covers 16 residues. Produced via immunoSEQ multiplex PCR; TCRdb's table is partial and in-frame only. The sample contains under 200,000 clones, almost 90% of which appear only once. This TCR derives from a man aged 18 to 30 with active or convalescent COVID-19. The sample was peripheral blood. The chain employs TRBV6-6 and TRBJ2-1; TRBD2 matches 7 bases. The CDR3: CASSTPRGSPLNEQFF. CDR3 DNA sequence: TGTGCCAGCAGTACTCCTCGCGGGAGCCCTCTCAATGAGCAGTTCTTC.